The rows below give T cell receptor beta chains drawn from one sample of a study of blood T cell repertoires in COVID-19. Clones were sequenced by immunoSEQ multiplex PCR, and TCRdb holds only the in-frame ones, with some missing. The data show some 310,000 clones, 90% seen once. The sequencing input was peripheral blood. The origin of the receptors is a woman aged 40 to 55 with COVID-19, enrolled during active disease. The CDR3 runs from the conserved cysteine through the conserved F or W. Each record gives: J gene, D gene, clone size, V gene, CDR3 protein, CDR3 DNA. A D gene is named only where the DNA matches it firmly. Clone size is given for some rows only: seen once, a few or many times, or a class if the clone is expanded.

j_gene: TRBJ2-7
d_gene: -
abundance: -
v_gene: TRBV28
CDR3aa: CASSLQTAYEQYF
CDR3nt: TGTGCCAGCAGTTTACAAACAGCCTACGAGCAGTACTTC

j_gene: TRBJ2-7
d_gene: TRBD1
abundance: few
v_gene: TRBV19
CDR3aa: CASSGGTDGFSYEQYF
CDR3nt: TGTGCCAGTAGTGGTGGGACAGACGGGTTCTCCTACGAGCAGTACTTC

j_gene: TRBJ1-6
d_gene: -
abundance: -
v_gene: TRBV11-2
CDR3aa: CASSLVTEPNSPLHF
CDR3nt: TGTGCCAGCAGCTTAGTCACAGAACCCAATTCACCCCTCCACTTT

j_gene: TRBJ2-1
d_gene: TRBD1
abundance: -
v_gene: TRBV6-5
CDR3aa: CASRRDRGLYNEQFF
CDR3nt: TGTGCCAGCCGCCGGGACAGGGGGCTTTACAATGAGCAGTTCTTC

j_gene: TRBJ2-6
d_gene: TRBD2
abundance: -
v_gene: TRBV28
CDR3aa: CASSFTRRVMGIAGPGANVLTF
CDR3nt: TGTGCCAGCAGTTTCACCCGGAGGGTAATGGGTATAGCGGGCCCTGGGGCCAACGTCCTGACTTTC

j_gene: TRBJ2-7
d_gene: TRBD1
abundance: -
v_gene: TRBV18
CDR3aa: CASSPGQGGGYEQYF
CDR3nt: TGTGCCAGCTCACCGGGACAGGGGGGCGGATACGAGCAGTACTTC

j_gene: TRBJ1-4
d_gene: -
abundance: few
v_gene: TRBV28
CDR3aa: CASSLKSPGIATNEKLFF
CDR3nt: TGTGCCAGCAGTTTAAAGTCTCCGGGGATCGCAACTAATGAAAAACTGTTTTTT

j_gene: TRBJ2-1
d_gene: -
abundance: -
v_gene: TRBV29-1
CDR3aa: CNARTEGNEQFF
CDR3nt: TGCAACGCTCGGACAGAAGGCAATGAGCAGTTCTTC

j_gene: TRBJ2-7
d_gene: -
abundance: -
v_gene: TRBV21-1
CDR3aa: CATLGRDEQYF
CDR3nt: TGTGCCACCTTAGGGAGGGACGAGCAGTACTTC

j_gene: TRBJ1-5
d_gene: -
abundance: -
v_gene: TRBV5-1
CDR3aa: CASSPTGGQPQHF
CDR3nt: TGCGCCAGCAGCCCGACAGGAGGACAGCCCCAGCATTTT

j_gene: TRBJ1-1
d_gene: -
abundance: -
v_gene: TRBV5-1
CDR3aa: CASSLDVSGTNTEAFF
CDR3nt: TGCGCCAGCAGCTTGGACGTTTCGGGAACTAACACTGAAGCTTTCTTT

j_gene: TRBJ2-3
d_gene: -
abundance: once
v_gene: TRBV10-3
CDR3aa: CAISESTLAGGGDTQYF
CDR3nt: TGTGCCATCAGTGAGTCGACGTTGGCAGGGGGAGGAGATACGCAGTATTTT

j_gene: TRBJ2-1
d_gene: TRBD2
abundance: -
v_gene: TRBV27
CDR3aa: CASSEAGLQSTNEQFF
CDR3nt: TGTGCCAGCAGTGAGGCGGGACTACAATCTACAAATGAGCAGTTCTTC

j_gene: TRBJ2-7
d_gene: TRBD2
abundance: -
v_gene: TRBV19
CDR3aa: CASSIGSSGAYEQYF
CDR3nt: TGTGCCAGTAGTATTGGGTCTAGCGGGGCGTACGAGCAGTACTTC

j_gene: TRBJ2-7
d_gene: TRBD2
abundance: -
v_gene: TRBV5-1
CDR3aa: CASSLGLVAGSSYEQYF
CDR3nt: TGCGCCAGCAGCTTGGGATTAGTAGCGGGCAGCTCCTACGAGCAGTACTTC

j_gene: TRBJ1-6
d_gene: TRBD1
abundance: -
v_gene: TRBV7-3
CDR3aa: CASSLQQGNNSPLHF
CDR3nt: TGTGCCAGCAGCTTACAACAGGGGAATAATTCACCCCTCCACTTT

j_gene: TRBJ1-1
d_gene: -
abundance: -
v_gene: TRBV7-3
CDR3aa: CASSSTGNTEAFF
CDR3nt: TGTGCCAGCAGCTCCACAGGGAACACTGAAGCTTTCTTT

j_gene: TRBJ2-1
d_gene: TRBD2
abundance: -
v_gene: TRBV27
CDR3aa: CASSLSLAGGDNEQFF
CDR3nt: TGTGCCAGCAGTTTATCCCTAGCGGGAGGAGACAATGAGCAGTTCTTC

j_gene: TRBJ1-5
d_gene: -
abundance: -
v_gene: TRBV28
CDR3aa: CASSLPGGAPNQPQHF
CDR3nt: TGTGCCAGCAGTTTACCGGGGGGGGCACCCAATCAGCCCCAGCATTTT

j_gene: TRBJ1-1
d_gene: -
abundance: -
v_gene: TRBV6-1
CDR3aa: CASSEGTVNTEAFF
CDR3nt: TGTGCCAGCAGTGAGGGCACAGTGAACACTGAAGCTTTCTTT

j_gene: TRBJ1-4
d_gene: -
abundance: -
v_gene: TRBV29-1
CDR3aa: CSVLEQRVDEKLFF
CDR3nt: TGCAGCGTTTTGGAGCAGAGGGTAGATGAAAAACTGTTTTTT

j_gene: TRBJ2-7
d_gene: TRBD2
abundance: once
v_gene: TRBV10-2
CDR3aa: CASSKGLAGAYEQYF
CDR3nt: TGCGCCAGCAGTAAAGGGCTAGCGGGAGCGTACGAGCAGTACTTC

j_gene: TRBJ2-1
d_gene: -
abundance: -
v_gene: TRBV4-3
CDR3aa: CASSQSYYNEQFF
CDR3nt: TGCGCCAGCAGCCAGTCCTATTACAATGAGCAGTTCTTC

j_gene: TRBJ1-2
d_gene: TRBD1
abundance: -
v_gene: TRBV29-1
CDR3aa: CSVEGGQGGVYGYTF
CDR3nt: TGCAGCGTTGAAGGGGGACAGGGGGGTGTGTATGGCTACACCTTC

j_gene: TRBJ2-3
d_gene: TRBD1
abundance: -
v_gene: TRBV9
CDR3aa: CASSRSTGAATDTQYF
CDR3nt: TGTGCCAGCAGCCGAAGCACAGGGGCGGCCACAGATACGCAGTATTTT

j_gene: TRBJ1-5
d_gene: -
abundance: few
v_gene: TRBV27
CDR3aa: CASSFSVNQPQHF
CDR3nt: TGTGCCAGCAGTTTCTCAGTCAATCAGCCCCAGCATTTT

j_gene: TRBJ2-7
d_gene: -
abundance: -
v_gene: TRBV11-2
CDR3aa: CASSLERVGRAMGYYEQYF
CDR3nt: TGTGCCAGCAGCTTAGAGAGGGTTGGGCGGGCAATGGGATACTACGAGCAGTACTTC